This T cell receptor beta chain was identified during a study of shared clonotypes between healthy human individuals. For this clone: Its antigen is unknown.

Study conclusions and caveats: Non-shared clonotypes had lower generation probabilities than clonotypes shared by all four sorted-subset donors. Larger estimated richness was generally seen in naive subsets than in memory subsets.

CD45RO-negative, CCR7-positively selected cells formed the naive CD8 fraction, excluding terminally differentiated effector memory CD45RA+ cells. The CDR3 length is 14 residues. Trimming at V came to 2 bases and at J to 4 bases, leaving 1 base not matched to a gene. Germline CDR1 reads MNHEY; CDR2 reads SMNVEV (reference sequence). Some clones are missing from TCRdb's copy, which holds only in-frame ones; the method was immunoSEQ multiplex PCR. In the table there are about 2,200,000 clones, approximately 94% of which are singletons. The receptor was derived from a man younger than 35 in good health. Some clones in this sample may be carry-over from other donors' samples. The sequencing sample was made of naive CD8+ T cells from PBMCs. This chain connects TRBV27 to TRBJ2-3, with TRBD1 matching over 9 bases. CDR3 coding DNA: TGTGCCAGCAGTTTAGACAGGGGGGCAGATACGCAGTATTTT. It is translated as CASSLDRGADTQYF.